The 17 T cell receptor beta chains below were found in one sample sequenced in a study of blood T cells in healthy people across ages. Then a second PCR, running about 6 to 12 cycles, was carried out with a sample-barcoded 5' primer and a J-beta primer mix. Each CDR3 protein is one row after TCRdb ran MiXCR on the 5' RACE reads. The data contain approximately 1,000,000 distinct CDR3 sequences, roughly two fifths of them singletons. The sequenced sample was blood. The receptor set was obtained from a man aged 18 to 30 in good health.

This clonotype was picked up a small number of times. The chain couples TRBV5-1 to TRBJ2-3; D is undetermined. Germline lookup yields CDR1 SGHRS and CDR2 YFSETQ. CDR3 length equals 12 residues. V was trimmed by 4 bases and J by 6 bases, leaving 9 bases between them. CDR3 DNA: TGCGCCAGCAGCCAACAGCAGGATACGCAGTATTTT. Encoded protein: CASSQQQDTQYF.

In the case of this clonotype: At one end, the junction sequence differs from germline, possibly due to a read error. J is TRBJ2-1 and V is TRBV20-1, with 10 bases aligning to TRBD2. Germline loops: CDR1 DFQATT, CDR2 SNEGSKA (reference sequence). The CDR3 is made up of 17 amino acids. CDR3 in DNA: TGCAGTGCTAGAGACAAACTAGCGGGGAGCTCCCACAATGAGCAGTTCTTC. It translates to CSARDKLAGSSHNEQFF.

V is TRBV2 and J is TRBJ2-3; D is possibly TRBD1 (5 bases). Trimming shortened V by 8 bases and J by 2 bases, and 11 bases separated the two germline ends. CDR1 is SNHLY and CDR2 is FYNNEI in the germline V gene. The CDR3 loop spans 13 amino acids. This chain's CDR3 is CASALGHTDTQYF. The CDR3, as DNA: TGTGCCAGCGCCTTGGGGCACACAGATACGCAGTATTTT.

DNA of the CDR3: TGTGCCAGCAGCCCCGGGGGCCCTTATGAGCAGTTCTTC. Protein product: CASSPGGPYEQFF. V gene TRBV7-9 combines with J gene TRBJ2-1; D tentatively fits TRBD1 or TRBD2 (6 bases each). Germline CDR1 is SEHNR and CDR2 is FQNEAQ (reference sequence). Trimming pared 5 bases from V and 8 bases from J, leaving 13 bases between. There are 13 residues in the CDR3.

The table lists this clonotype with many counts. The chain employs TRBV10-3 and TRBJ2-3; 9 nucleotides agree with TRBD2. Germline assignment: CDR1 ENHRY and CDR2 SYGVKD. The CDR3 is 14 residues long. With 5 bases clipped from V and 1 base from J, the junction kept 1 base outside the gene matches. The DNA of the CDR3 is TGTGCCATCAGTAGGACTAGCGGCACAGATACGCAGTATTTT. This translates into CAISRTSGTDTQYF.

This clonotype was observed once. Germline is not matched at one junction end, which may reflect a read error. The CDR3 is CASSLKGGSYNSPPHF. CDR3 nucleotide sequence: TGTGCCAGCAGTTTAAAAGGGGGCTCCTATAATTCACCCCCCCACTTT. The chain links TRBV27 to TRBJ1-6; TRBD1 aligns across 7 bases. The CDR3 totals 16 residues. Germline V gives CDR1 MNHEY, CDR2 SMNVEV (reference sequence).

There are a few counts of this clonotype. V and J are TRBV5-6 and TRBJ1-2; D might be TRBD1 (6 bases). The ends were cut back, 4 bases at V and 1 base at J, with 14 bases in the middle. This CDR3 contains 15 residues. Germline V gives CDR1 SGHDT, CDR2 YYEEEE. The CDR3, as DNA: TGTGCCAGCAGCCCAGTGGACAGACTTAACTATGGCTACACCTTC. Translated: CASSPVDRLNYGYTF.

The chain is built from TRBV10-3 and TRBJ2-1; D is ambiguous. The CDR3 has 13 residues. Germline-derived CDR1 and CDR2 are ENHRY and SYGVKD. V lost 6 bases to trimming and J lost 8 bases, with 14 bases between them. CDR3 protein: CAISPGSLDEQFF. The CDR3 DNA sequence: TGTGCCATCAGCCCGGGTAGTCTTGATGAGCAGTTCTTC.

The chain joins TRBV20-1 to TRBJ1-1; a possible D gene is TRBD1 (5 bases). V was shortened by 2 bases and J by 1 base, with 11 bases between the two germline ends. CDR3 length equals 14 residues. The V gene's germline CDR1 is DFQATT and CDR2 SNEGSKA (reference sequence). The CDR3 coding sequence is TGCAGTGCTAGACGGGGACCTAAGAACACTGAAGCTTTCTTT. It specifies CSARRGPKNTEAFF.

The chain has TRBV7-3 and TRBJ2-3, with TRBD2 as a possible D gene (5 bases). Per the germline V gene, CDR1 is SGHTA and CDR2 is FQGTGA. V shed 1 base and J shed 4 bases, with 9 bases lying between them. This CDR3 contains 14 residues. The CDR3 protein is CASSLMAGSDTQYF. The CDR3 bases are TGTGCCAGCAGCTTAATGGCGGGTTCAGATACGCAGTATTTT. The whole variable domain, remainder taken from reference TRBV7-3 and TRBJ2-3, is GAGVSQTPSNKVTEKGKYVELRCDPISGHTALYWYRQSLGQGPEFLIYFQGTGAADDSGLPNDRFFAVRPEGSVSTLKIQRTERGDSAVYLCASSLMAGSDTQYFGPGTRLTVL.

There are a few counts of this clonotype. This chain uses TRBV20-1 with TRBJ2-7; D unclear. The V and J ends lost 2 bases and 7 bases respectively, with 12 bases between them. This CDR3 region has 12 residues. From germline, CDR1 is DFQATT and CDR2 SNEGSKA (reference sequence). CDR3 in amino acids: CSARIGSEEQYF. The DNA for the CDR3 is TGCAGTGCTAGAATAGGGTCGGAAGAGCAGTACTTC.

In its sample, this clonotype was seen once. V gene TRBV20-1 combines with J gene TRBJ2-1; 9 bases map to TRBD1. The trim removed 2 bases at V and 3 bases at J, leaving 5 bases unmatched. The germline CDR1 and CDR2 sequences are DFQATT and SNEGSKA (reference sequence). The CDR3 extends over 15 amino acids. The CDR3 region has the DNA TGCAGTGCTAGATGGGGACAGGGAAACTACAATGAGCAGTTCTTC. It specifies CSARWGQGNYNEQFF.

This clonotype was observed a handful of times. The genes are TRBV20-1 and TRBJ2-1, with 8 bases lining up with TRBD1. The CDR3 totals 13 residues. J lost 5 bases, V lost 6 bases, and 6 bases had no gene match. Germline lookup yields CDR1 DFQATT and CDR2 SNEGSKA (reference sequence). The CDR3 coding sequence is TGCAGTGCCCTGACAGGGGCTGACAATGAGCAGTTCTTC. It is translated as CSALTGADNEQFF.

The chain employs TRBV6-5 and TRBJ1-1; D is unclear. Germline values: CDR1 MNHEY, CDR2 SVGAGI. With 3 bases removed from V and 1 base from J, the gap between germline ends came to 9 bases. This CDR3 region has 14 residues. In nucleotides, the CDR3 is TGTGCCAGCAGTTATGAGGCGCAGAACACTGAAGCTTTCTTT. Encoded protein: CASSYEAQNTEAFF.

The gene calls are TRBV20-1 and TRBJ1-1, with D tentatively TRBD1 (6 bases). The ends were cut back, 6 bases at V and 1 base at J, with 12 bases in the middle. Germline V gives CDR1 DFQATT, CDR2 SNEGSKA (reference sequence). The CDR3 consists of 13 residues. CDR3 coding DNA: TGCAGTGCCAGGCAGGACAGGAACACTGAAGCTTTCTTT. This codes for CSARQDRNTEAFF.

The chain links TRBV3-1 to TRBJ2-7; TRBD2 is a possible D gene (6 bases). The germline V and J ends were trimmed by 1 base and 7 bases, with 17 bases remaining between them. Germline CDR1 reads LGHDT; CDR2 reads YNNKEL (reference sequence). The CDR3 is 15 amino acids. The CDR3 loop is CASSQVGGLQKEQYF. The CDR3 DNA reads as TGTGCCAGCAGCCAAGTAGGAGGGCTCCAGAAAGAGCAGTACTTC.

This chain's CDR3 is CSARDRAWEQYF. In DNA, the CDR3 is TGCAGTGCTAGAGATCGGGCTTGGGAGCAGTACTTC. V usage is TRBV20-1 and J usage is TRBJ2-5; possible D gene TRBD2, 5 bases. The germline V gene has CDR1 DFQATT and CDR2 SNEGSKA (reference sequence). V was cut by 0 bases and J by 11 bases, with 13 bases left in between. CDR3 length: 12 amino acids.